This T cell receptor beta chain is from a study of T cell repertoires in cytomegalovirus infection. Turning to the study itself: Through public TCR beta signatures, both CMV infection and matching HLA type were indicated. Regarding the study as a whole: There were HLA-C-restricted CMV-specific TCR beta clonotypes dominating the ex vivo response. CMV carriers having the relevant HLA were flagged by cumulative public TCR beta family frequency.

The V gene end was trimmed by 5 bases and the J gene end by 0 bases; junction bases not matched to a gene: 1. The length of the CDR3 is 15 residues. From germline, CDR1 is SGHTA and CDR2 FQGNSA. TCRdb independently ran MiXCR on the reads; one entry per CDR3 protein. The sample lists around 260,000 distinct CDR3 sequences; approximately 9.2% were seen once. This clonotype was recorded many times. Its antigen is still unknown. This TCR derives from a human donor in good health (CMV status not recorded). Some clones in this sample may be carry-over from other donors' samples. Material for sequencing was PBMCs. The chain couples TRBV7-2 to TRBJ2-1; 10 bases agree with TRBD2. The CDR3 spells CASSRTSGSYNEQFF. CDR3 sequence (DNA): TGTGCCAGCAGCAGGACTAGCGGCTCCTACAATGAGCAGTTCTTC.